The clone carrying this T cell receptor beta chain was recorded once. The antigen remains unidentified. Unique molecular identifiers were used to barcode this TCRbeta library. Via MiXCR, TCRdb re-called the PCR reads, giving one row per CDR3 protein. The profile covers 800,000 to 1,000,000 distinct CDR3 sequences, with around 30% appearing a single time and around 30% taken by the ten largest. The data stem from a study of T-cell reconstitution after alpha-beta-depleted transplantation in children. General observations from the study: The origin of high day-60 TCRbeta diversity in some patients lay in surviving recipient T cells and thymic progenitors. Hyperexpanded clones declined; after one year, newly produced T cells mostly supplied diversity. Two months or so post-transplant, alpha-beta T cells reportedly derived from several hundred expanded graft clones.

Per germline, CDR1 DFQATT and CDR2 SNEGSKA (reference sequence). The length of the CDR3 is 18 residues. Between the trimmed V and J ends, which lost 0 bases and 3 bases, there was a span of 21 bases. This TCR came from a boy under two years old who had a stem cell transplant for SCID, so the T cells may come from the graft donor. The sequences come from PBMCs, mostly from graft donor cells, collected 360 days after TCRalphabeta/CD19-depleted stem cell transplant. This chain joins TRBV20-1 and TRBJ1-5, with a weak D call TRBD1 (5 bases). In DNA, the CDR3 is TGCAGTGCTAGAGAACTATTGCTGTCCGGGGGTACCAATCAGCCCCAGCATTTT. Encoded protein: CSARELLLSGGTNQPQHF.